One T cell receptor (beta chain) is described in this entry. This is likely a read error, given that the CDR3 carries no conserved phenylalanine or tryptophan at its end. The template was RNA from unsorted bulk tissue. More than 3 cm separated this lung sample from the edge of the tumor. A modified ARM-PCR protocol with three rounds of nested PCR amplified TCRbeta. TCRdb redid the calling of the multiplex PCR reads with MiXCR, one entry per CDR3 protein. The sample lists 98,000 or so distinct CDR3 sequences, roughly 80% occurring once. V shed 0 bases and J shed 5 bases, with 12 bases lying between them. The CDR3 length is 15 residues. Germline assignment: CDR1 SGHRS and CDR2 YFSETQ. This record belongs to a study of tumor and adjacent non-tumor tissue in lung cancer.

The clonotype originates from a man between 60 and 75 years old with small cell lung cancer. This chain links TRBV5-1 with TRBJ2-1, with D hard to call. The sample consisted of distant non-tumor lung tissue. CDR3 region: CASSLAGVSHNEQFS. The CDR3 nucleotides read TGCGCCAGCAGCTTGGCCGGAGTTTCTCACAATGAGCAGTTCTCT.